Below, 24 T cell receptor beta chains from the same sample are listed, as sequenced in a study of technical replicates of blood from a few donors. Profiling relied on immunoSEQ multiplex PCR, and the TCRdb table lists in-frame clones only, not all of them. The data hold about 84,000 clones, with 85% to 95% observed a single time. The sample comprised T cells isolated from PBMCs. The receptors were sampled from a human donor in good health.

V and J are TRBV11-3 and TRBJ2-2, with 7 bases lining up with TRBD2. CDR3 size: 14 residues. Germline V gene data show CDR1 as SGHNT and CDR2 as YENEEA. The J segment lost 5 bases and the V segment lost 4 bases, leaving 4 bases of the junction unmatched. Here the CDR3 reads CASSSGGGTGELFF. The CDR3 DNA sequence: TGTGCCAGCAGCTCCGGGGGAGGGACCGGGGAGCTGTTTTTT.

This rearrangement joins TRBV5-5 to TRBJ1-4, with 9 bases that match TRBD1. Germline loops: CDR1 SGHKS, CDR2 YYEKEE (reference sequence). The V and J ends lost 5 bases and 6 bases, in that order; junction bases with no gene match: 8. CDR3 size: 15 residues. The CDR3 coding sequence is TGTGCCAGCAGTGGGAGGGGACAGGGATATGAAAAACTGTTTTTT. It is translated as CASSGRGQGYEKLFF.

This chain uses TRBV5-4 with TRBJ2-3, with 10 positions matching TRBD2. Germline lookup yields CDR1 SGHNT and CDR2 YYREEE (reference sequence). With 6 bases clipped from V and 0 bases from J, the junction kept 7 bases outside the gene matches. CDR3 size: 16 residues. CDR3 in amino acids: CASNGLAESSTDTQYF. CDR3 nucleotide sequence: TGTGCCAGCAACGGACTAGCGGAATCTAGCACAGATACGCAGTATTTT.

The chain links TRBV4-1 to TRBJ2-7, with TRBD2 as a possible D gene (5 bases). Germline V gene lookup returns CDR1 MGHRA and CDR2 YSYEKL. This CDR3 is 18 amino acids long. V lost 0 bases to trimming and J lost 2 bases, with 20 bases between them. The CDR3 sequence: CASSQDPREGRITYEQYF. The CDR3 DNA reads as TGCGCCAGCAGCCAAGATCCGAGGGAAGGCCGGATCACCTACGAGCAGTACTTC.

The rearrangement links TRBV10-3 to TRBJ1-5, with D perhaps matching TRBD1 (5 bases). Per the germline V gene, CDR1 is ENHRY and CDR2 is SYGVKD. This CDR3 spans 13 amino acids. V lost 8 bases and J 0 bases, leaving 8 bases between the germline ends. The CDR3 DNA reads TGTGCCATCGGGGGGGGTAGCAATCAGCCCCAGCATTTT. This sequence encodes CAIGGGSNQPQHF.

The chain recombines TRBV11-3 with TRBJ1-1, with TRBD1 identical over 8 bases. The V segment lost 7 bases and the J segment 8 bases; nucleotides outside the gene matches: 9. CDR1 SGHNT and CDR2 YENEEA come from the germline V gene. This CDR3 contains 13 residues. In DNA, the CDR3 is TGTGCCAGCAAAAGTGGACAGGGTGGGGAAGCTTTCTTT. As protein: CASKSGQGGEAFF.

Written as DNA, the CDR3 is TGTGCCAGCAGCTTACGACTAAATGAGCAGTACTTC. It translates to CASSLRLNEQYF. J is TRBJ2-7 and V is TRBV7-9, with D possibly TRBD2 on 5 matching bases. V lost 2 bases and J 7 bases, leaving 9 bases between the germline ends. CDR3 length equals 12 residues. Germline loops: CDR1 SEHNR, CDR2 FQNEAQ (reference sequence).

The J gene is TRBJ1-2, the V gene TRBV7-9; D gene unclear. Trimming stripped 3 bases from V and 6 bases from J, with 8 bases between. CDR3 length equals 12 residues. The germline V gene has CDR1 SEHNR and CDR2 FQNEAQ (reference sequence). The CDR3 region is CASSFRFDGYTF. DNA of the CDR3: TGTGCCAGCAGCTTCAGATTTGATGGCTACACCTTC.

The chain links TRBV10-1 to TRBJ1-4; 8 nucleotides agree with TRBD1. The ends lost 6 bases at V and 3 bases at J; junction bases unmatched: 12. CDR3 length: 17 amino acids. Germline V gene sequence: CDR1 WNHNN, CDR2 SYGVQD (reference sequence). CDR3 residues: CASSRDRRPSANEKLFF. CDR3 nucleotides: TGCGCCAGCAGCCGGGACAGGAGGCCCTCCGCTAATGAAAAACTGTTTTTT.

The chain is built from TRBV6-1 and TRBJ1-3; perhaps TRBD1 as D (5 bases). The germline V gene has CDR1 MNHNS and CDR2 SASEGT. CDR3 length: 14 residues. Trimming left V 10 bases short and J 1 base short, with 14 bases between. DNA for the CDR3: TGTGCCACTTCTCCTCAGGGATCTGGAAACACCATATATTTT. Encoded protein: CATSPQGSGNTIYF.

The rearrangement joins TRBV15 to TRBJ2-2; D is perhaps TRBD2 (7 bases). Germline lookup yields CDR1 LNHNV and CDR2 YYDKDF (reference sequence). The CDR3 is made up of 16 amino acids. V gave up 1 base and J gave up 1 base, with 10 bases separating them. This chain's CDR3 is CATSRGGGGNTGELFF. The CDR3 DNA is TGTGCCACCAGCAGAGGAGGGGGGGGGAACACCGGGGAGCTGTTTTTT. The complete variable domain, with remaining parts taken from reference TRBV15 and TRBJ2-2, reads DAMVIQNPRYQVTQFGKPVTLSCSQTLNHNVMYWYQQKSSQAPKLLFHYYDKDFNNEADTPDNFQSRRPNTSFCFLDIRSPGLGDTAMYLCATSRGGGGNTGELFFGEGSRLTVL.

This rearrangement joins TRBV6-5 to TRBJ2-5; tentatively, D is TRBD1 (6 bases). Germline V gene lookup returns CDR1 MNHEY and CDR2 SVGAGI. The ends were cut back, 6 bases at V and 1 base at J, with 15 bases in the middle. This CDR3 has 15 amino acids. CDR3: CASRRPGHLQETQYF. DNA for the CDR3: TGTGCCAGCAGACGACCGGGACACCTCCAAGAGACCCAGTACTTC.

This rearrangement joins TRBV7-2 to TRBJ2-1, with 13 bases aligning to TRBD2. The V gene end was trimmed by 5 bases and the J gene end by 6 bases; junction bases not matched to a gene: 10. This CDR3 has 17 residues. Germline CDR1 and CDR2: SGHTA and FQGNSA. The CDR3 region has the DNA TGTGCCAGCAGCCTCGGGACTAGCGGGATTGCTTTCAATGAGCAGTTCTTC. Protein product: CASSLGTSGIAFNEQFF.

The genes are TRBV7-2 and TRBJ1-2; D may be TRBD1 (5 bases). This CDR3 has 16 residues. V was pared by 5 bases and J by 1 base, with 17 bases between. Germline CDR1 and CDR2: SGHTA and FQGNSA. Here the CDR3 DNA reads TGTGCCAGCAGCCCCTTGTTGGACACCTTTAACTATGGCTACACCTTC. Its translation is CASSPLLDTFNYGYTF.

This clone was recorded only once. The chain carries TRBV7-8 and TRBJ1-5; TRBD1 might be the D (6 bases). Germline values: CDR1 SGHVS, CDR2 FQNEAQ. This CDR3 comprises 16 residues. V lost 4 bases and J 4 bases, leaving 17 bases between the germline ends. CDR3 coding DNA: TGTGCCAGCAGCTATCACAGGGTGAGGACGAATCAGCCCCAGCATTTT. This codes for CASSYHRVRTNQPQHF.

This rearrangement joins TRBV19 to TRBJ1-2; 7 bases align to TRBD1. Trimming at V came to 3 bases and at J to 0 bases, leaving 16 bases not matched to a gene. Germline V lookup: CDR1 LNHDA, CDR2 SQIVND (reference sequence). The CDR3 spans 19 residues. CDR3 protein: CASSINPRGLLTPNYGYTF. CDR3 nucleotide sequence: TGTGCCAGTAGTATCAACCCTAGGGGGCTCCTTACCCCTAACTATGGCTACACCTTC.

The chain combines TRBV19 with TRBJ2-3; D is possibly TRBD1 (5 bases). Trimming pared 6 bases from V and 0 bases from J, leaving 13 bases between. The CDR3 consists of 15 residues. CDR1 and CDR2 (germline): LNHDA, SQIVND (reference sequence). CDR3 in amino acids: CASRTRTSSTDTQYF. The CDR3 DNA sequence: TGTGCCAGTAGAACCCGGACATCAAGCACAGATACGCAGTATTTT.

The genes are TRBV6-5 and TRBJ1-2; D may be TRBD1 (5 bases). CDR3 length: 13 amino acids. Germline V gives CDR1 MNHEY, CDR2 SVGAGI. The V and J ends lost 10 bases and 3 bases respectively, with 15 bases between them. CDR3 protein: CATLRGFYYGYTF. CDR3 bases: TGTGCCACCCTCCGGGGGTTCTACTATGGCTACACCTTC.

The chain carries TRBV27 and TRBJ2-7; TRBD1 agrees at 7 bases. This CDR3 comprises 17 residues. Looked up from germline, CDR1 is MNHEY and CDR2 is SMNVEV (reference sequence). The V and J ends lost 5 bases and 3 bases, in that order; junction bases with no gene match: 16. Here the CDR3 reads CASSRVTGAPRLYEQYF. DNA of the CDR3: TGTGCCAGCAGTAGGGTAACAGGGGCCCCTCGTCTCTACGAGCAGTACTTC.

This clone has only a few counts. The rearrangement links TRBV6-1 to TRBJ2-1, with a weak D call TRBD1 (6 bases). The length of the CDR3 is 13 residues. V lost 11 bases, J lost 3 bases, and 14 bases lay in between. The V gene's germline CDR1 is MNHNS and CDR2 SASEGT. CDR3 in amino acids: CASGAGDYNEQFF. In nucleotides, the CDR3 is TGTGCCTCAGGGGCAGGGGACTACAATGAGCAGTTCTTC.

The chain recombines TRBV6-1 with TRBJ2-1; no firm D call. V lost 1 base, J lost 8 bases, and 12 bases lay in between. This CDR3 has 14 residues. In germline, CDR1 is MNHNS, CDR2 SASEGT. CDR3 in DNA: TGTGCCAGCAGTGAAGACGGTCGGTACCATGAGCAGTTCTTC. Its protein product is CASSEDGRYHEQFF.

The J gene is TRBJ1-5, the V gene TRBV4-1, with TRBD1 identical over 9 bases. This CDR3 is 17 amino acids long. Germline V lookup: CDR1 MGHRA, CDR2 YSYEKL. Trimming cost V 4 bases and J 0 bases; bases outside gene matches: 7. As DNA, the CDR3 is TGCGCCAGCAGCCCTGGGACAGGGAGTTCTAGCAATCAGCCCCAGCATTTT. It encodes CASSPGTGSSSNQPQHF.

This clone was seen once. The chain carries TRBV4-1 and TRBJ1-2; D gene ambiguous. Germline lookup yields CDR1 MGHRA and CDR2 YSYEKL. V was shortened by 1 base and J by 3 bases, with 12 bases between the two germline ends. The CDR3 consists of 15 residues. The DNA of the CDR3 is TGCGCCAGCAGCCAAGTGGTTATAGGAGACTATGGCTACACCTTC. Translation gives CASSQVVIGDYGYTF.

The gene calls are TRBV7-9 and TRBJ1-1; D perhaps matches TRBD1 (6 bases). The CDR3 spans 14 residues. V was clipped by 4 bases and J by 10 bases, with 19 bases between them. CDR1 and CDR2 (germline): SEHNR, FQNEAQ (reference sequence). The chain's CDR3 is CASSSPTTGKGAFF. The DNA of the CDR3 is TGTGCCAGCAGCTCACCAACGACAGGAAAGGGAGCTTTCTTT.